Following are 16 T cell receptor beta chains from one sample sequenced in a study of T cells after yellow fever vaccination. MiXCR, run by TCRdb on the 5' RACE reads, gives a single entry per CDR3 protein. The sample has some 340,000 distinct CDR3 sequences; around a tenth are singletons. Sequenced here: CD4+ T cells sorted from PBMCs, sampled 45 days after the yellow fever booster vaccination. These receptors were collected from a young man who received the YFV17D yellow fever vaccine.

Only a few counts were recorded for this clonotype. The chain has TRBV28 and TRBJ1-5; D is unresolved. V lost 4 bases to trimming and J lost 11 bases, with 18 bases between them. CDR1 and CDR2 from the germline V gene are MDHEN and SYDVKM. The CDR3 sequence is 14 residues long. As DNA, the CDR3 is TGTGCCAGCAGTTCCGGCCAGCTGCCCCGAGCCCAGCATTTT. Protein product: CASSSGQLPRAQHF.

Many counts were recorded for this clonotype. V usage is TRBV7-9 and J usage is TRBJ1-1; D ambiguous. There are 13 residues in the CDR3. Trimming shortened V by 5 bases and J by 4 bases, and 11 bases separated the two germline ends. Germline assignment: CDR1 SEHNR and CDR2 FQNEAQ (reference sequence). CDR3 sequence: CASSPITSTEAFF. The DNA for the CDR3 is TGTGCCAGCAGCCCGATAACATCCACTGAAGCTTTCTTT.

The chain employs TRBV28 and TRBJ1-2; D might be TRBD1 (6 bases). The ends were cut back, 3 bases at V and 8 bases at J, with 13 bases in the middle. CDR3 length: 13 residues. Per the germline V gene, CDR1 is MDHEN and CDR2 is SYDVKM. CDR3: CASSFQGGWGYTF. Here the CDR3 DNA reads TGTGCCAGCAGTTTCCAAGGGGGATGGGGCTACACCTTC.

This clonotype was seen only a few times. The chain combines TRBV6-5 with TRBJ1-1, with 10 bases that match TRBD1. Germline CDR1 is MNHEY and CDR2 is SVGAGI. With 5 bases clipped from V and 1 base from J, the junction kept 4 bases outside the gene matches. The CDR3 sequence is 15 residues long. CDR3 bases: TGTGCCAGCAGTGAGACAGGGGGCAAGAACACTGAAGCTTTCTTT. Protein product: CASSETGGKNTEAFF.

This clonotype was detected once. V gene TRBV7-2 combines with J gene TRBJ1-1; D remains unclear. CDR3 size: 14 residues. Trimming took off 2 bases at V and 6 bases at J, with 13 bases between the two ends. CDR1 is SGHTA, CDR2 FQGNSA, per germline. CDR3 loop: CASSLSRAAPEAFF. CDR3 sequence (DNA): TGTGCCAGCAGCTTAAGCCGGGCGGCTCCTGAAGCTTTCTTT.

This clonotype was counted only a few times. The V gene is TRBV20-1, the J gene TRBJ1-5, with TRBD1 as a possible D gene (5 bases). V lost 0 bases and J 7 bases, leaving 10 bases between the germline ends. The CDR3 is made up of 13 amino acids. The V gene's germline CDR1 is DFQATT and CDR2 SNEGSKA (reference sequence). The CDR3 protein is CSAREGGDQPQHF. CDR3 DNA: TGCAGTGCTAGAGAAGGAGGGGACCAGCCCCAGCATTTT.

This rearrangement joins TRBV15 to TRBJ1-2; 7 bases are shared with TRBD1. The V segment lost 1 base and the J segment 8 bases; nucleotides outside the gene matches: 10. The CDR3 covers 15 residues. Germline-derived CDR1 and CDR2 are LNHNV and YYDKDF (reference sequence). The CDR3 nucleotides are TGTGCCACCAGCAGAGGCCCAGGGGGGCGTGAAGGCTACACCTTC. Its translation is CATSRGPGGREGYTF.

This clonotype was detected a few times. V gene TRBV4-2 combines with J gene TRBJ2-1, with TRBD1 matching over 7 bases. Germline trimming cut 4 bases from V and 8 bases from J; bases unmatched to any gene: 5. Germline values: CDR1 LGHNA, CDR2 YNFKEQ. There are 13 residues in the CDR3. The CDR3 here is CASSPGTVDEQFF. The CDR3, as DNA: TGTGCCAGCAGCCCCGGGACAGTCGATGAGCAGTTCTTC.

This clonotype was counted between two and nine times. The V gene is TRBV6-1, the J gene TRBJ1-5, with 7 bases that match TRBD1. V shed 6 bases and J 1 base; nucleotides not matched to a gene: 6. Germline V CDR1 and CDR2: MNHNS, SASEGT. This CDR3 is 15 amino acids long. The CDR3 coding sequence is TGTGCCAGCAGGAGGACAGGTCAGAGCAATCAGCCCCAGCATTTT. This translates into CASRRTGQSNQPQHF.

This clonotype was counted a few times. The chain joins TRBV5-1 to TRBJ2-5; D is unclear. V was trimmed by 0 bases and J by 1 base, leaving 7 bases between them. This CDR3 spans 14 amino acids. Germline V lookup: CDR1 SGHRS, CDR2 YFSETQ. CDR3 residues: CASSLGPSQETQYF. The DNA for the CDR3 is TGCGCCAGCAGCTTGGGACCGTCCCAAGAGACCCAGTACTTC.

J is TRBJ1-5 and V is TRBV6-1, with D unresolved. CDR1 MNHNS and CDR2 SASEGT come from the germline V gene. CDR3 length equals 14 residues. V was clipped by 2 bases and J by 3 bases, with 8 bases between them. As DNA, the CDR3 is TGTGCCAGCAGTGAAACCTGGGCCAATCAGCCCCAGCATTTT. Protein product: CASSETWANQPQHF.

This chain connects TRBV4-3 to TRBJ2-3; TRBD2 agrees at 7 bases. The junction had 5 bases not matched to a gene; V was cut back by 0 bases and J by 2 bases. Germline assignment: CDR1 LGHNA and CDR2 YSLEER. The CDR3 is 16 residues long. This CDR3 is CASSQEGAGITDTQYF. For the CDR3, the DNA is TGCGCCAGCAGCCAAGAGGGAGCGGGGATCACAGATACGCAGTATTTT.

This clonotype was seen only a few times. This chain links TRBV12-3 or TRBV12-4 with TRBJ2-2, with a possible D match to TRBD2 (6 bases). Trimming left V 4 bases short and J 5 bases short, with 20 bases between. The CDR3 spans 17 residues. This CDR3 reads CASSWGGGPGLTGELFF. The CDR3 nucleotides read TGTGCCAGCAGTTGGGGCGGAGGGCCAGGCCTAACCGGGGAGCTGTTTTTT.

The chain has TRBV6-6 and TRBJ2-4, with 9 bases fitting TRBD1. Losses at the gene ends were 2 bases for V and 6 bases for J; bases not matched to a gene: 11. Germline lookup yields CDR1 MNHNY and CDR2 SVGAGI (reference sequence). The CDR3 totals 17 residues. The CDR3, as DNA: TGTGCCAGCAGTTACCGTGGGACAGGGATAAGGCCAAACATTCAGTACTTC. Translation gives CASSYRGTGIRPNIQYF.

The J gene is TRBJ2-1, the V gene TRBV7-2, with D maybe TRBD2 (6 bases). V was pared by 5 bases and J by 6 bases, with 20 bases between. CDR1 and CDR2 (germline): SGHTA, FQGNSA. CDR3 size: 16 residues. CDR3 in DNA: TGTGCCAGCAGCCAGCACGCCGGGAGAGAGGTCAATGAGCAGTTCTTC. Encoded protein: CASSQHAGREVNEQFF.

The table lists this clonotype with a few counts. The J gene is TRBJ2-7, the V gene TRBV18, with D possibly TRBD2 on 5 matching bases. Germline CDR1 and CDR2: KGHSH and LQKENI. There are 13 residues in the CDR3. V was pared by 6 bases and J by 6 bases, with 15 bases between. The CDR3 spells CASSPDHSGEQYV. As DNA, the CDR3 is TGTGCCAGCTCCCCGGACCACAGCGGCGAGCAGTACGTC.